These 24 T cell receptor beta chains originate from one sample sequenced in a study of T-cell reconstitution after alpha-beta-depleted transplantation in children. The TCRbeta library was prepared with unique molecular identifiers. TCRdb analysed the PCR reads with MiXCR anew, one entry per CDR3 protein. Of a few hundred thousand distinct CDR3 sequences in the sample, about a tenth were seen once. The input for sequencing was PBMCs from the stem cell graft donor, taken from the stem cell graft. The source of these receptors is a human donor who donated a stem cell graft to a child with acute lymphoblastic leukemia.

This clonotype was observed a handful of times. The CDR3 DNA reads TGCAGCGTTGATGGGGCCTTGAGAAACACCATATATTTT. Its translation: CSVDGALRNTIYF. The rearrangement uses TRBV29-1 and TRBJ1-3; D may be TRBD1 (5 bases). There are 13 residues in the CDR3. Trimming cost V 3 bases and J 5 bases, with 11 bases left between them. The germline V gene encodes CDR1 SQVTM and CDR2 ANQGSEA.

This clonotype was seen more than once but under ten times. The chain carries TRBV20-1 and TRBJ2-3, with TRBD2 matching over 14 bases. J was trimmed by 4 bases and V by 0 bases; bases with no gene match: 6. The germline V gene has CDR1 DFQATT and CDR2 SNEGSKA (reference sequence). This CDR3 has 17 amino acids. CDR3 nucleotide sequence: TGCAGTGCTAGAGATAGACTAGCGGGAGGGCCAGCAGATACGCAGTATTTT. As protein: CSARDRLAGGPADTQYF.

This clonotype occurred many times. V gene TRBV6-5 combines with J gene TRBJ2-5, with D possibly TRBD2 on 7 matching bases. The CDR3 is 18 amino acids. The germline V and J ends were trimmed by 4 bases and 5 bases, with 26 bases remaining between them. Looked up from germline, CDR1 is MNHEY and CDR2 is SVGAGI. In DNA form, the CDR3 reads TGTGCCAGCAGTTCCACCGGGACAAGGAGCGGGATGAGGGAGACCCAGTACTTC. Amino acid sequence: CASSSTGTRSGMRETQYF.

The chain carries TRBV5-4 and TRBJ2-2; D remains ambiguous. CDR1 and CDR2 (germline): SGHNT, YYREEE (reference sequence). V gave up 1 base and J gave up 6 bases, with 7 bases separating them. The CDR3 extends over 13 amino acids. The CDR3: CASSLSAAGELFF. Written as DNA, the CDR3 is TGTGCCAGCAGCTTGAGCGCGGCCGGGGAGCTGTTTTTT. The full variable domain, its missing parts supplied by reference TRBV5-4 and TRBJ2-2, is ETGVTQSPTHLIKTRGQQVTLRCSSQSGHNTVSWYQQALGQGPQFIFQYYREEENGRGNFPPRFSGLQFPNYSSELNVNALELDDSALYLCASSLSAAGELFFGEGSRLTVL.

This clonotype was seen only a few times. The chain joins TRBV29-1 to TRBJ2-1, with 12 nucleotides matching TRBD2. V shed 7 bases, J shed 2 bases, and the junction held 3 bases outside the gene matches. The CDR3 has 14 amino acids. The V gene's germline CDR1 is SQVTM and CDR2 ANQGSEA. The CDR3 region is CSGGLAGTYNEQFF. CDR3 sequence (DNA): TGCAGCGGCGGACTAGCGGGAACCTACAATGAGCAGTTCTTC.

This sequence joins TRBV27 and TRBJ2-3, with 8 bases aligning to TRBD2. With 4 bases clipped from V and 2 bases from J, the junction kept 5 bases outside the gene matches. There are 15 residues in the CDR3. Germline CDR1 and CDR2: MNHEY and SMNVEV (reference sequence). CDR3 protein: CASSSPGGVTDTQYF. CDR3 DNA: TGTGCCAGCAGTTCGCCGGGAGGGGTCACAGATACGCAGTATTTT.

The rearrangement links TRBV7-7 to TRBJ1-4, with D unclear. The V end was cut by 1 base, the J end by 4 bases, with 7 bases between. CDR1 and CDR2 from the germline V gene are SSHAT and FNYEAQ (reference sequence). This CDR3 has 14 amino acids. CDR3 nucleotide sequence: TGTGCCAGCAGCTTAGAGGGTGATAATGAAAAACTGTTTTTT. Residues: CASSLEGDNEKLFF.

This clonotype was observed a few times. The chain employs TRBV11-1 and TRBJ2-3; the match to TRBD2 covers 9 bases. Trimming at V came to 4 bases and at J to 0 bases, leaving 17 bases not matched to a gene. The CDR3 extends over 20 amino acids. Germline lookup yields CDR1 SGHAT and CDR2 FQDESV (reference sequence). DNA for the CDR3: TGTGCCAGCAGCTCGACTAGCGGATGGGGGGTGGACATTAGCACAGATACGCAGTATTTT. Translation: CASSSTSGWGVDISTDTQYF.

This clonotype was recorded a few times. This sequence joins TRBV5-1 and TRBJ1-2; TRBD1 matches at 7 bases. V was clipped by 6 bases and J by 4 bases; unmatched bases: 9. The CDR3 runs 14 residues. CDR1 SGHRS and CDR2 YFSETQ come from the germline V gene. The CDR3 DNA is TGCGCCAGCACCCCGACAGGGTCCGGCTATGGCTACACCTTC. It yields the protein CASTPTGSGYGYTF.

This clonotype was found many times. V usage is TRBV7-9 and J usage is TRBJ1-2, with 7 bases aligning to TRBD1. CDR3 length: 15 amino acids. Germline V gene sequence: CDR1 SEHNR, CDR2 FQNEAQ (reference sequence). V was pared by 4 bases and J by 2 bases, with 7 bases of the junction left unmatched. In DNA form, the CDR3 reads TGTGCCAGCAGCTCACCGGACAGGTCCAACTATGGCTACACCTTC. It codes for CASSSPDRSNYGYTF.

This clonotype was counted at least ten times. The rearrangement uses TRBV11-3 and TRBJ2-5; 7 positions agree with TRBD1. The CDR3 has 15 residues. The V and J ends lost 1 base and 5 bases, in that order; junction bases with no gene match: 7. Germline CDR1 and CDR2: SGHNT and YENEEA. The CDR3 coding sequence is TGTGCCAGCAGCTTAGGCGGAACAGGGGATGAGACCCAGTACTTC. Translating it yields CASSLGGTGDETQYF. The variable domain in full, with the rest retrieved from reference TRBV11-3 and TRBJ2-5, is EAGVVQSPRYKIIEKKQPVAFWCNPISGHNTLYWYLQNLGQGPELLIRYENEEAVDDSQLPKDRFSAERLKGVDSTLKIQPAELGDSAVYLCASSLGGTGDETQYFGPGTRLLVL.

This clonotype was recorded many times. The genes are TRBV27 and TRBJ1-1; TRBD1 aligns across 8 bases. This CDR3 is built from 14 residues. Germline loops: CDR1 MNHEY, CDR2 SMNVEV (reference sequence). The V gene end was trimmed by 3 bases and the J gene end by 3 bases; junction bases not matched to a gene: 3. CDR3 DNA sequence: TGTGCCAGCAGTTTGACAGGGGTTGACACTGAAGCTTTCTTT. Translating gives CASSLTGVDTEAFF.

This clonotype has a count of ten or more. The CDR3 sequence is CACSGYEQYF. The DNA of the CDR3 is TGTGCCTGTTCGGGATACGAGCAGTACTTC. The chain has TRBV28 and TRBJ2-7, with a tentative D call TRBD2 (5 bases). Looked up from germline, CDR1 is MDHEN and CDR2 is SYDVKM. The V end lost 11 bases, the J end lost 4 bases, and 9 bases lay between the germline ends. There are 10 residues in the CDR3.

The CDR3 sequence: CSAHDPMTSGRTDTQYF. As DNA, the CDR3 is TGCAGTGCCCACGACCCAATGACTAGCGGGAGAACAGATACGCAGTATTTT. V and J are TRBV20-1 and TRBJ2-3; 12 positions match TRBD2. Per the germline V gene, CDR1 is DFQATT and CDR2 is SNEGSKA (reference sequence). This CDR3 has 17 amino acids. Trimming cost V 6 bases and J 3 bases; bases outside gene matches: 13.

This rearrangement joins TRBV7-9 to TRBJ2-5, with 7 positions matching TRBD1. Per the germline V gene, CDR1 is SEHNR and CDR2 is FQNEAQ (reference sequence). V was clipped by 5 bases and J by 0 bases; unmatched bases: 12. CDR3 length equals 17 residues. The CDR3 region is CASSLPPDRVYQETQYF. CDR3 nucleotide sequence: TGTGCCAGCAGCCTTCCCCCAGACAGGGTGTACCAAGAGACCCAGTACTTC. Full variable domain (missing parts from reference TRBV7-9 and TRBJ2-5): DTGVSQNPRHKITKRGQNVTFRCDPISEHNRLYWYRQTLGQGPEFLTYFQNEAQLEKSRLLSDRFSAERPKGSFSTLEIQRTEQGDSAMYLCASSLPPDRVYQETQYFGPGTRLLVL.

The rearrangement uses TRBV15 and TRBJ2-3, with 9 bases aligning to TRBD2. Germline values: CDR1 LNHNV, CDR2 YYDKDF (reference sequence). This CDR3 is built from 20 residues. The V segment lost 3 bases and the J segment 1 base; nucleotides outside the gene matches: 17. The CDR3 bases are TGTGCCACCAGCAGTCCATTTGGGGTAGCGGGAGAGTTGGGCACAGATACGCAGTATTTT. This sequence encodes CATSSPFGVAGELGTDTQYF.

The J gene is TRBJ2-7, the V gene TRBV4-1; 14 bases map to TRBD2. The CDR3 spans 15 residues. Germline loops: CDR1 MGHRA, CDR2 YSYEKL. The V gene end was trimmed by 2 bases and the J gene end by 9 bases; junction bases not matched to a gene: 6. The CDR3 sequence: CASSQSGLAGDLQYF. The CDR3 region has the DNA TGCGCCAGCAGCCAATCGGGACTAGCGGGAGACTTGCAGTACTTC.

With respect to this clonotype: Compared with germline, one end of the junction differs, possibly owing to a read error. This sequence joins TRBV3-1 and TRBJ2-5; D unclear. Germline V gene sequence: CDR1 LGHDT, CDR2 YNNKEL (reference sequence). The CDR3 extends over 15 amino acids. CDR3 nucleotide sequence: TGTGCCTGCAGCTCACCCGGGTGGGCGCAAGAGACCCAGTACTTC. Translating gives CACSSPGWAQETQYF.

Regarding this clonotype: At one end the junction does not follow the germline gene, possibly because of a read error. The chain uses TRBV20-1 and TRBJ2-7; tentative D call: TRBD2 (6 bases). This CDR3 has 15 amino acids. From germline, CDR1 is DFQATT and CDR2 SNEGSKA (reference sequence). CDR3 nucleotides: TGCTGTGCTAGCCCTCTTAGCGGACTCTCCTACGAGCAGTACTTC. This translates into CCASPLSGLSYEQYF.

This clonotype was counted at least ten times. The chain employs TRBV28 and TRBJ2-3, with D maybe TRBD2 (5 bases). V was cut by 5 bases and J by 1 base, with 16 bases left in between. Germline V gene sequence: CDR1 MDHEN, CDR2 SYDVKM. CDR3 length equals 16 residues. The CDR3 region is CASSDGLSGRTDTQYF. The CDR3 DNA sequence: TGTGCCAGCAGTGACGGGCTAAGCGGCCGCACAGATACGCAGTATTTT.

In its sample, this clonotype was seen a few times. The V gene is TRBV12-3 or TRBV12-4, the J gene TRBJ1-1; 9 bases are a match to TRBD1. The CDR3 contains 14 residues. J gave up 0 bases and V 7 bases, and 3 bases lay outside the gene matches. The CDR3 sequence: CASTGTGMNTEAFF. The CDR3 DNA reads TGTGCCAGCACCGGGACAGGGATGAACACTGAAGCTTTCTTT.

In its sample, this clonotype was seen many times. The rearrangement links TRBV7-2 to TRBJ2-5; 9 nucleotides line up with TRBD1. Germline V lookup: CDR1 SGHTA, CDR2 FQGNSA. The CDR3 loop spans 15 amino acids. V trimming: 5 bases; J trimming: 4 bases; junction bases outside the gene matches: 8. CDR3 nucleotides: TGTGCCAGCAGCCCGGGACAGGGCATGACAGAGACCCAGTACTTC. This sequence encodes CASSPGQGMTETQYF. The whole variable domain, remainder taken from reference TRBV7-2 and TRBJ2-5, is GAGVSQSPSNKVTEKGKDVELRCDPISGHTALYWYRQSLGQGLEFLIYFQGNSAPDKSGLPSDRFSAERTGGSVSTLTIQRTQQEDSAVYLCASSPGQGMTETQYFGPGTRLLVL.

This chain uses TRBV9 with TRBJ1-2; 9 bases fit TRBD1. The V segment lost 2 bases and the J segment 2 bases; nucleotides outside the gene matches: 4. CDR3 size: 15 residues. Germline V gene lookup returns CDR1 SGDLS and CDR2 YYNGEE. CDR3 coding DNA: TGTGCCAGCAGCGTGGGGACAGGGATAAACTATGGCTACACCTTC. Its protein product is CASSVGTGINYGYTF. The full variable domain, in which reference TRBV9 and TRBJ1-2 provide the parts outside the CDR3, is DSGVTQTPKHLITATGQRVTLRCSPRSGDLSVYWYQQSLDQGLQFLIQYYNGEERAKGNILERFSAQQFPDLHSELNLSSLELGDSALYFCASSVGTGINYGYTFGSGTRLTVV.

In this sample, this clonotype turned up a few times. J is TRBJ2-1 and V is TRBV4-3; 12 bases line up with TRBD2. The CDR3 covers 16 residues. Germline assignment: CDR1 LGHNA and CDR2 YSLEER. The junction had 5 bases not matched to a gene; V was cut back by 2 bases and J by 6 bases. CDR3 in DNA: TGCGCCAGCAGCCAACCGGGACTAGCGGGTTTCAATGAGCAGTTCTTC. It yields the protein CASSQPGLAGFNEQFF.